The rows below give T cell receptor beta chains drawn from one sample of a study of shared clonotypes between healthy human individuals. Clones were sequenced by immunoSEQ multiplex PCR, and TCRdb holds only the in-frame ones, with some missing. Of a few hundred thousand clones listed, roughly 97% are singletons. What was sequenced was naive CD4+ T cells sorted from blood. Receptors originate from a woman in her twenties or thirties in good health. CDR3s include the opening cysteine and the closing phenylalanine or tryptophan. The D gene is left open where the match is weak. Expanded clones get a size class; other rows say once, few or many, or leave the size out.

>TRBV9|TRBJ2-1|TRBD2|.
TGTGCCAGCAGCCTTCGGACTAGCGGGACCCCGTTTTTTTACAATGAGCAGTTCTTC
CASSLRTSGTPFFYNEQFF
>TRBV7-9|TRBJ2-3|TRBD2|.
TGTGCCAGCAGCTACACAGCGGGGCCAAGCCCAGATACGCAGTATTTT
CASSYTAGPSPDTQYF
>TRBV5-1|TRBJ2-5|TRBD2|.
TGCGCCAGCAGCTCGGGACTAGCGGGACAAGAGACCCAGTACTTC
CASSSGLAGQETQYF
>TRBV7-2|TRBJ2-3|.|.
TGTGCCAGCAGCTTGGCCAGGGATACGCAGTATTTT
CASSLARDTQYF
>TRBV7-8|TRBJ2-7|.|.
TGTGCCAGCAGCGCTTATGCCTACGAGCAGTACTTC
CASSAYAYEQYF
>TRBV4-2|TRBJ2-1|.|.
TGTGCCAGCTCCATGCCAGGGCCTTCCTACAATGAGCAGTTCTTC
CASSMPGPSYNEQFF
>TRBV4-1|TRBJ2-3|.|.
TGCGCCAGCAGCTCGCGGCTCGCGAAGCAACAATCTAGCACAGATACGCAGTATTTT
CASSSRLAKQQSSTDTQYF
>TRBV27|TRBJ1-4|.|.
TGTGCCAGCAGTTTATCAGGCTTCGGGAATGAAAAACTGTTTTTT
CASSLSGFGNEKLFF
>TRBV20-1|TRBJ2-1|.|.
TGCAGTGCCCCTGGGACTGGGGGTGAGTTCTTC
CSAPGTGGEFF
>TRBV28|TRBJ1-5|.|.
TGTGCCAGCAGCCGACAGGTTAATCAGCCCCAGCATTTT
CASSRQVNQPQHF
>TRBV28|TRBJ1-2|.|.
TGTGCCAGCAGTTTATTCCGGAGAATCAGTAACTATGGCTACACCTTC
CASSLFRRISNYGYTF
>TRBV7-2|TRBJ2-5|TRBD1|.
TGTGCCAGCAGCTTAGGGTTGGGGACAGGGCCCCAAGAGACCCAGTACTTC
CASSLGLGTGPQETQYF
>TRBV6-1|TRBJ2-7|.|.
TGTGCCTCCGGGGGGCGCGGTTCTTACGAGCAGTACTTC
CASGGRGSYEQYF
>TRBV5-5|TRBJ2-5|.|once
TGTGCCAGCAGCTTTTACGACGTACGCCAAGAGACCCAGTACTTC
CASSFYDVRQETQYF
>TRBV7-9|TRBJ1-5|TRBD1|.
TGTGCCAGCAGCCCGGGACAGGGTTTGGGGGGTCTTCAGCCCCAGCATTTT
CASSPGQGLGGLQPQHF
>TRBV6-1|TRBJ1-5|TRBD1|.
TGTGCCAGCAGTGCAACAGGGGCTAATCAGCCCCAGCATTTT
CASSATGANQPQHF
>TRBV28|TRBJ1-2|.|few
TGTGCCAGCAGTTTGCAGTCCTATGGCTACACCTTC
CASSLQSYGYTF
>TRBV7-9|TRBJ2-2|TRBD2|.
TGTGCCAGCAGCCTACGCTACGGACTAGTGAACACCGGGGAGCTGTTTTTT
CASSLRYGLVNTGELFF
>TRBV11-2|TRBJ2-1|TRBD1|.
TGTGCCAGCAGCTTAGTGACAGGGGCTTACAATGAGCAGTTCTTC
CASSLVTGAYNEQFF
>TRBV28|TRBJ2-1|.|.
TGTGCCAGCAGTTCCCGGGACTCTTACAATGAGCAGTTCTTC
CASSSRDSYNEQFF
>TRBV28|TRBJ2-7|.|.
TGTGCCAGCAGTTTCTCGATTACCTACGAGCAGTACTTC
CASSFSITYEQYF
>TRBV6-1|TRBJ2-1|TRBD2|.
TGTGCCAGCAGTGTTAGCCTAGCGGGAGTTGAGCAGTTCTTC
CASSVSLAGVEQFF
>TRBV7-9|TRBJ1-4|.|.
TGTGCCAGCAGCTTGCGACAGGCTAACGAAAAACTGTTTTTT
CASSLRQANEKLFF
>TRBV7-2|TRBJ2-5|.|.
TGTGCCAGCAGCTTAACCCCGTGGCTGGGGGAGACCCAGTACTTC
CASSLTPWLGETQYF
>TRBV7-2|TRBJ2-3|TRBD1|.
TGTGCCAGCATCGACAGGGGAATCACAGATACGCAGTATTTT
CASIDRGITDTQYF
>TRBV28|TRBJ2-7|.|.
TGTGCCAGCAGTTCCGGGGGACAGTTCGAGCAGTACTTC
CASSSGGQFEQYF
>TRBV9|TRBJ2-1|TRBD2|once
TGTGCCAGCAGCTCAGCCGGGACTAGCGGGAGGGCCGGGTCAACAGCAGAGCAGTTCTTC
CASSSAGTSGRAGSTAEQFF
>TRBV28|TRBJ1-5|.|.
TGTGCCAGCAGTTTAGTGCCTGGGGGTCAGCCCCAGCATTTT
CASSLVPGGQPQHF
>TRBV19|TRBJ2-5|.|.
TGTGCCAGTAATGAACTTGGCTCGGGGGCGCCAGGGGCCCAGTACTTC
CASNELGSGAPGAQYF
>TRBV28|TRBJ2-7|TRBD2|.
TGTGCCAGCAAAGGCGGAGCGGGGGATTACGAGCAGTACTTC
CASKGGAGDYEQYF
>TRBV18|TRBJ2-7|.|.
TGTGCCAGCTCACCACTTAATCAGGCCTACGAGCAGTACTTC
CASSPLNQAYEQYF
>TRBV11-2|TRBJ2-5|.|.
TGTGCCAGCAGCACGGGAACGTCTCAAGAGACCCAGTACTTC
CASSTGTSQETQYF
>TRBV27|TRBJ2-1|.|.
TGTGCCAGCAGTTTAAGGGACTATTCCGAAGGGGGAGGGTCCTACAATGAGCAGTTCTTC
CASSLRDYSEGGGSYNEQFF
>TRBV28|TRBJ1-1|TRBD1|.
TGTGCCAGCAGTATAGGGACAGTAGATATGAACACTGAAGCTTTCTTT
CASSIGTVDMNTEAFF
>TRBV5-5|TRBJ2-2|.|.
TGTGCCAGCAGATACAGGACCACGAACACCGGGGAGCTGTTTTTT
CASRYRTTNTGELFF
>TRBV18|TRBJ2-5|TRBD2|.
TGTGCCAGCTCACCACCGGGGGGACTAGGTTCGCAGAAGACCCAGTACTTC
CASSPPGGLGSQKTQYF
>TRBV2|TRBJ1-2|.|.
TGTGCCAGCAGGGGACTGGTTCTTAACTATGGCTACACCTTC
CASRGLVLNYGYTF
>TRBV30|TRBJ2-3|.|.
TGTGCCTGGAGTGCTCGGGGGACCGATACGCAGTATTTT
CAWSARGTDTQYF
>TRBV29-1|TRBJ2-5|.|.
TGCAGCGTTTACTTACAGGGAGAGACCCAGTACTTC
CSVYLQGETQYF
>TRBV5-1|TRBJ2-2|TRBD2|.
TGCGCCAGCAGCTTGTTGACTAGCGGAGATCCGACCGGGGAGCTGTTTTTT
CASSLLTSGDPTGELFF
>TRBV5-1|TRBJ2-5|TRBD1|.
TGCGCCAGCAGCTTGGACAGGGGGGTGACCCAGTACTTC
CASSLDRGVTQYF
>TRBV5-1|TRBJ2-7|TRBD2|.
TGCGCCAGCAGCTTAGGGACTAGCGCCTCCTACGAGCAGTACTTC
CASSLGTSASYEQYF
>TRBV7-8|TRBJ1-1|.|.
TGTGCCAGCAGCAGAAGGGAATACAGGACGGGTAAAGCTTTCTTT
CASSRREYRTGKAFF
>TRBV30|TRBJ1-5|TRBD1|.
TGTGCCTGGAGTACCCAGGGGGCGAGCAATCAGCCCCAGCATTTT
CAWSTQGASNQPQHF
>TRBV2|TRBJ2-7|TRBD2|.
TGTGCCAGCAGTAAACTAGCGGGAGGGTACGAGCAGTACTTC
CASSKLAGGYEQYF